This TCR beta chain was observed in a study of PD-L1 blockade in urothelial cancer. Study-wide background: At 3 weeks (second dose) and 6 weeks after starting treatment, blood was analyzed. When blood samples were assessed, the median T cell count was about 130,000.

This CDR3 has 15 amino acids. V lost 5 bases, J lost 0 bases, and 12 bases lay in between. The germline V gene has CDR1 SGHAT and CDR2 FQDESV (reference sequence). As for time point: pretreatment peripheral blood. Patients each gave 1 to 8 samples, pretreatment and on-treatment. Only in-frame clones appear in the TCRdb table, and some are missing; sequencing was by immunoSEQ multiplex PCR. The table shows 50,000 or so clones, with about 86% occurring only once. The TCR was taken from a man in his fifties or sixties with urothelial cancer. The chain couples TRBV11-1 to TRBJ2-3; a possible D gene is TRBD2 (6 bases). Source: PBMCs, taken around atezolizumab (anti-PD-L1) treatment. CDR3 residues: CASSTRLVSTDTQYF. CDR3 sequence (DNA): TGTGCCAGCAGCACCAGACTAGTTAGCACAGATACGCAGTATTTT.